The clone carrying this T cell receptor beta chain was found a few times. Generated by immunoSEQ multiplex PCR, the TCRdb table keeps only in-frame clones and is missing some. The table shows fewer than 250,000 clones, with roughly 86% occurring only once. The CDR3 sequence is 12 residues long. Germline-derived CDR1 and CDR2 are LGHNT and FRNRAP. The junction had 2 bases not matched to a gene; V was cut back by 11 bases and J by 0 bases. Across 20 to 25 US areas, participants ranged in age from about 18 to 90 years. These data come from a study of blood T cell repertoires in COVID-19. Whole-study context: The origin of the acute and convalescent COVID-19 samples was the United States, Italy and Spain. PBMCs, B-cell-depleted T cells, or T cells provided the cDNA or gDNA that made up the material.

Sequenced sample: PBMCs or T cells enriched from blood (not recorded which). The TCR was taken from a woman aged 25-40 years with acute COVID-19. V and J are TRBV12-5 and TRBJ1-1, with 8 bases matching TRBD1. The CDR3 region has the DNA TGTGCTTCGGACAGGGTGAACACTGAAGCTTTCTTT. This translates into CASDRVNTEAFF. The full variable domain, its missing parts supplied by reference TRBV12-5 and TRBJ1-1, is DARVTQTPRHKVTEMGQEVTMRCQPILGHNTVFWYRQTMMQGLELLAYFRNRAPLDDSGMPKDRFSAEMPDATLATLKIQPSEPRDSAVYFCASDRVNTEAFFGQGTRLTVV.